Below, one T cell receptor (beta chain) is given with its context. The sample comes from a study of T cells expressing NK-cell markers. For each CDR3 protein, TCRdb gives one entry from its re-call of the 5' RACE reads, without DNA. The table for this sample gives some 410,000 distinct CDR3 sequences. CDR3 length equals 13 residues. From germline, CDR1 is SQVTM and CDR2 ANQGSEA. Sequencing used blood T cells: a sorted CD56 or NKG2C T cell subset, CD4+ or CD8+ T cells, or bulk PBMC T cells (not recorded which). The source of this sequence is a woman aged 18-70 years in good health. The chain links TRBV29-1 to TRBJ2-7; TCRdb's D gene call, TRBD2, goes unchecked for lack of DNA. The CDR3 protein is CSVRGLGFYEQYF.